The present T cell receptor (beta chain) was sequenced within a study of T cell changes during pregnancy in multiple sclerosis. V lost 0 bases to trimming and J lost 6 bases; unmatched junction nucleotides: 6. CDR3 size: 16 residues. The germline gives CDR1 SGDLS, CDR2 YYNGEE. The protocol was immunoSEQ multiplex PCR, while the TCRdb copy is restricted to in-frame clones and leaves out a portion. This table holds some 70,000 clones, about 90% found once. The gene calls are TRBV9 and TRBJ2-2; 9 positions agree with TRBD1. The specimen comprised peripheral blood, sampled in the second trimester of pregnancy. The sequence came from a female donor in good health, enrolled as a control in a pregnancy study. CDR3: CASSVGVGQGSGELFF. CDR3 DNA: TGTGCCAGCAGCGTAGGTGTGGGACAGGGCTCCGGGGAGCTGTTTTTT.